Presented here are 12 T cell receptor beta chains from one specimen sequenced in a study of technical replicates of blood from several donors. Sequenced by immunoSEQ multiplex PCR; TCRdb stores in-frame clones only, minus some. The sample consists of around 69,000 clones, around 97% of them appearing once. The source material was T cells isolated from PBMCs. The receptors come from a human donor in good health.

The J gene is TRBJ1-4, the V gene TRBV2; D is undetermined. The CDR3 is 13 residues long. Germline CDR1 and CDR2: SNHLY and FYNNEI. V was pared by 7 bases and J by 3 bases, with 9 bases between. The CDR3 reads CASTGLANEKLFF. The CDR3 coding sequence is TGTGCCAGCACCGGGTTGGCTAATGAAAAACTGTTTTTT.

About this clone: Since no conserved phenylalanine or tryptophan closes the CDR3, a read error is the likely cause. It is unclear where the CDR3 begins or ends on the DNA, so no DNA is shown, and the CDR3 is as TCRdb lists it. This chain connects TRBV5-6 to TRBJ2-3; TRBD2, as called in the table, went unchecked against the DNA. Looked up from germline, CDR1 is SGHDT and CDR2 is YYEEEE. The CDR3 totals 13 residues, both ends included. The chain's CDR3 is CASRLSGTSGNSL.

This chain joins TRBV29-1 and TRBJ2-7; 8 bases agree with TRBD1. The CDR3 contains 12 residues. From germline, CDR1 is SQVTM and CDR2 ANQGSEA. V trimming: 5 bases; J trimming: 3 bases; junction bases outside the gene matches: 3. In DNA form, the CDR3 reads TGCAGCGTTCTTGGACAGGGCTACGAGCAGTACTTC. This sequence encodes CSVLGQGYEQYF.

This rearrangement joins TRBV30 to TRBJ1-5, with 8 nucleotides matching TRBD1. Germline CDR1 GTSNPN, CDR2 SVGIG (reference sequence). V lost 3 bases and J lost 2; bases outside the gene matches: 3. This CDR3 region has 14 residues. CDR3 amino acids: CAWSPGQGNQPQHF. The CDR3 DNA reads as TGTGCCTGGAGCCCGGGACAGGGCAATCAGCCCCAGCATTTT.

CDR3 bases: TGTGCCAGCAGCACGGGGACTCCCAACATTCAGTACTTC. This codes for CASSTGTPNIQYF. V and J are TRBV27 and TRBJ2-4, with D tentatively TRBD2 (6 bases). CDR3 length equals 13 residues. Trimming pared 6 bases from V and 7 bases from J, leaving 13 bases between. Germline CDR1 reads MNHEY; CDR2 reads SMNVEV (reference sequence).

The chain combines TRBV4-1 with TRBJ2-5; tentative D call: TRBD2 (5 bases). The germline gives CDR1 MGHRA, CDR2 YSYEKL. The CDR3 is made up of 14 amino acids. Deletions cut 4 bases from V and 5 bases from J, with 14 bases between. CDR3 protein: CASSPGTRMETQYF. CDR3 in DNA: TGCGCCAGCAGCCCCGGCACTAGGATGGAGACCCAGTACTTC.

The CDR3 DNA is TGTGCCAGCAGCTTAGTATGGGGGGTAAGGACAGATACGCAGTATTTT. Translating gives CASSLVWGVRTDTQYF. The V and J genes are TRBV11-3 and TRBJ2-3, with a possible D match to TRBD2 (6 bases). V was pared by 1 base and J by 3 bases, with 14 bases between. Germline lookup yields CDR1 SGHNT and CDR2 YENEEA. This CDR3 is 16 amino acids long.

V and J are TRBV27 and TRBJ2-5, with 10 bases aligning to TRBD2. Trimming cost V 2 bases and J 1 base; bases outside gene matches: 4. The germline V gene encodes CDR1 MNHEY and CDR2 SMNVEV (reference sequence). CDR3 length: 16 residues. CDR3 sequence: CASSLRLAGVQETQYF. CDR3 nucleotide sequence: TGTGCCAGCAGTTTAAGGCTAGCGGGGGTCCAAGAGACCCAGTACTTC.

This clone was observed a single time. The chain couples TRBV2 to TRBJ1-4; D gene unclear. Germline CDR1 reads SNHLY; CDR2 reads FYNNEI. The CDR3 loop spans 14 amino acids. Trimming took off 10 bases at V and 3 bases at J, with 15 bases between the two ends. CDR3 DNA: TGTGCCATCTATCTCCCGGGGTCTAATGAAAAACTGTTTTTT. It is translated as CAIYLPGSNEKLFF.

V gene TRBV19 combines with J gene TRBJ2-3, with D perhaps matching TRBD1 (6 bases). CDR1 and CDR2 (germline): LNHDA, SQIVND (reference sequence). Trimming took 5 bases from V and 0 from J, leaving 12 bases between them. The CDR3 is 15 amino acids. This CDR3 is CASSWGHSSTDTQYF. The CDR3 nucleotides read TGTGCCAGTAGTTGGGGACATTCGAGCACAGATACGCAGTATTTT.

This clone was recorded a few times. The rearrangement links TRBV6-5 to TRBJ2-7, with 7 bases lining up with TRBD2. Unmatched junction bases numbered 6, after V lost 7 bases and J lost 0 bases. The CDR3 extends over 14 amino acids. CDR1 and CDR2 from the germline V gene are MNHEY and SVGAGI. In DNA form, the CDR3 reads TGTGCCAGCAAGCGGGAAGAAAACTCCTACGAGCAGTACTTC. Translated: CASKREENSYEQYF.

The V call is TRBV6-6, the J call TRBJ2-3; 10 nucleotides line up with TRBD2. The trim removed 4 bases at V and 0 bases at J, leaving 4 bases unmatched. Per germline, CDR1 MNHNY and CDR2 SVGAGI (reference sequence). The CDR3 contains 16 residues. The CDR3 nucleotides read TGTGCCAGCAGTTTTCCGACTAGCGGGAGCACAGATACGCAGTATTTT. Translated: CASSFPTSGSTDTQYF.